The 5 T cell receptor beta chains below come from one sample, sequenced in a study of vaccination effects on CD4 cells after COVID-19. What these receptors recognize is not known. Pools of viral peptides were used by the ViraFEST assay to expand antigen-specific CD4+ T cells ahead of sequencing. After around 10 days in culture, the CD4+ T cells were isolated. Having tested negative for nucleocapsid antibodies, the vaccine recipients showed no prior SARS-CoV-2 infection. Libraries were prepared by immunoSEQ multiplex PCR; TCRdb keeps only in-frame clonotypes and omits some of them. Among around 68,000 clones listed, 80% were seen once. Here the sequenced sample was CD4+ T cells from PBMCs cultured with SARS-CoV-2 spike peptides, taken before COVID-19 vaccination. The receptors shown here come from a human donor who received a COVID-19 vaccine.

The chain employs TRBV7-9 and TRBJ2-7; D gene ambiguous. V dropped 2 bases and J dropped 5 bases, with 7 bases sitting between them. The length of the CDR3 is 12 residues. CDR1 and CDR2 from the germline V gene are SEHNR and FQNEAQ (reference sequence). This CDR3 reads CASSLKGNEQYV. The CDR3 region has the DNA TGTGCCAGCAGCTTAAAGGGAAACGAGCAGTACGTC.

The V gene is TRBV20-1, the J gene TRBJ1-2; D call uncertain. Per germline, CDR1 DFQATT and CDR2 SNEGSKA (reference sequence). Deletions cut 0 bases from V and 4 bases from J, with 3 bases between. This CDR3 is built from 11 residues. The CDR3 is CSARDSYGYTF. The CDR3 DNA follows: TGCAGTGCTAGAGACTCCTATGGCTACACCTTC.

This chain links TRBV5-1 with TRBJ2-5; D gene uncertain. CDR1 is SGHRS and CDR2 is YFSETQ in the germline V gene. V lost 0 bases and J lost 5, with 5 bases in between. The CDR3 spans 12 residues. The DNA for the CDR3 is TGCGCCAGCAGCTTGGCCGTGGAGACCCAGTACTTC. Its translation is CASSLAVETQYF.

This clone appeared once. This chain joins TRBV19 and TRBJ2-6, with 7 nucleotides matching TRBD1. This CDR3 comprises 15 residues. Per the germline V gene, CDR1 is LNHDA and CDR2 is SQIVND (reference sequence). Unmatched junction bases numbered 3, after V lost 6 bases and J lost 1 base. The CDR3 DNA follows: TGTGCCAGTAGCAACAGGGGATCTGGGGCCAACGTCCTGACTTTC. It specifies CASSNRGSGANVLTF. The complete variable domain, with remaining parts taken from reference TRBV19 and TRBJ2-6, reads DGGITQSPKYLFRKEGQNVTLSCEQNLNHDAMYWYRQDPGQGLRLIYYSQIVNDFQKGDIAEGYSVSREKKESFPLTVTSAQKNPTAFYLCASSNRGSGANVLTFGAGSRLTVL.

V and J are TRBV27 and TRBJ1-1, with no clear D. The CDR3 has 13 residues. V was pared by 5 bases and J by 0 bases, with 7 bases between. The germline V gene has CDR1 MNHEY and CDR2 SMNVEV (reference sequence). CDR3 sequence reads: CASSGPMNTEAFF. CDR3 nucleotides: TGTGCCAGCAGTGGGCCCATGAACACTGAAGCTTTCTTT.